These 21 T cell receptor beta chains originate from one sample sequenced in a study of T-cell memory formation after mild COVID-19. MiXCR, run by TCRdb on the 5' RACE reads, gives a single entry per CDR3 protein. Among under 110,000 distinct CDR3 sequences, around 15% were seen once, and the ten largest hold 25% to 30%. Sequencing was performed on PBMCs or a T cell subset sorted from them (not recorded which). The receptors derive from an adult woman who had mild COVID-19 (a few samples of this study predate the infection). Cell type and time point are not known.

V and J are TRBV20-1 and TRBJ2-2, with TRBD1 as a possible D gene (6 bases). Per the germline V gene, CDR1 is DFQATT and CDR2 is SNEGSKA (reference sequence). The CDR3 covers 13 residues. The V and J ends lost 3 bases and 4 bases respectively, with 9 bases between them. Written as DNA, the CDR3 is TGCAGTGCTAGGGACAGCTTCACCGGGGAGCTGTTTTTT. This encodes CSARDSFTGELFF.

This clonotype has at least ten counts. The chain employs TRBV24-1 and TRBJ2-1; D is uncertain. The CDR3 consists of 18 residues. Trimming shortened V by 0 bases and J by 7 bases, and 21 bases separated the two germline ends. The V gene's germline CDR1 is KGHDR and CDR2 SFDVKD. The CDR3: CATSDLKGNKWNRNEQFF. The CDR3 coding sequence is TGTGCCACCAGTGATTTGAAGGGAAACAAATGGAATAGGAATGAGCAGTTCTTC.

This clonotype was observed at least ten times. In nucleotides, the CDR3 is TGCGCCAGCAGCCAAGGCCCGGGACAGGGTTCCCAAGAGACCCAGTACTTC. Protein sequence: CASSQGPGQGSQETQYF. The V and J genes are TRBV23-1 and TRBJ2-5, with 9 bases fitting TRBD1. TRBV23-1 is identified as an open reading frame with a role that is uncertain. CDR3 length equals 17 residues. Trimming cost V 6 bases and J 1 base; bases outside gene matches: 12.

This clonotype was seen more than once but under ten times. The chain combines TRBV7-2 with TRBJ1-1; D possibly corresponds to TRBD1 (6 bases). CDR3 length: 12 amino acids. Trimming took off 6 bases at V and 1 base at J, with 6 bases between the two ends. Germline values: CDR1 SGHTA, CDR2 FQGNSA. CDR3 coding DNA: TGTGCCAGCAGACAGGGGAACACTGAAGCTTTCTTT. This codes for CASRQGNTEAFF.

This clonotype was detected only a few times. The V and J genes are TRBV18 and TRBJ1-5; 7 bases match TRBD1. Germline lookup yields CDR1 KGHSH and CDR2 LQKENI. This CDR3 region has 15 residues. V shed 3 bases, J shed 3 bases, and the junction held 5 bases outside the gene matches. CDR3 DNA sequence: TGTGCCAGCTCACCCAAAGACAGGGTCAATCAGCCCCAGCATTTT. Amino acids: CASSPKDRVNQPQHF.

This clonotype appeared many times. The V and J genes are TRBV24-1 and TRBJ1-1; possibly TRBD1 for D (6 bases). Trimming left V 3 bases short and J 6 bases short, with 13 bases between. The CDR3 covers 14 residues. Germline CDR1 reads KGHDR; CDR2 reads SFDVKD. The CDR3 bases are TGTGCCACCAGTGATACAGGGAGTGGTCCTGAAGCTTTCTTT. Translation gives CATSDTGSGPEAFF.

This chain joins TRBV24-1 and TRBJ2-6; D gene uncertain. Germline V lookup: CDR1 KGHDR, CDR2 SFDVKD. The CDR3 contains 15 residues. Trimming removed 1 base at V and 3 bases at J, with 6 bases between. CDR3: CATSDFRDGANVLTF. CDR3 nucleotide sequence: TGTGCCACCAGTGATTTTAGAGATGGGGCCAACGTCCTGACTTTC.

The chain recombines TRBV20-1 with TRBJ1-4; possibly TRBD1 for D (5 bases). There are 15 residues in the CDR3. Between the trimmed V and J ends, which lost 4 bases and 2 bases, there was a span of 14 bases. Germline values: CDR1 DFQATT, CDR2 SNEGSKA (reference sequence). CDR3 bases: TGCAGTGCTAAGGTTATCAGGGAGACTAATGAAAAACTGTTTTTT. Protein sequence: CSAKVIRETNEKLFF.

The V and J genes are TRBV4-3 and TRBJ2-7; unclear D gene. The germline V gene encodes CDR1 LGHNA and CDR2 YSLEER. The length of the CDR3 is 15 residues. Trimming removed 0 bases from V and 4 bases from J, with 13 bases in between. The CDR3 region is CASSQDRAADYEQYF. The CDR3 region has the DNA TGCGCCAGCAGCCAAGATCGGGCGGCTGATTACGAGCAGTACTTC.

There are a few counts of this clonotype. The gene calls are TRBV3-1 and TRBJ1-5; D unclear. CDR3 length: 13 residues. Germline assignment: CDR1 LGHDT and CDR2 YNNKEL (reference sequence). V was pared by 1 base and J by 0 bases, with 1 base between. The CDR3 loop reads CASSQASNQPQHF. For the CDR3, the DNA is TGTGCCAGCAGCCAAGCTAGCAATCAGCCCCAGCATTTT.

In its sample, this clonotype was seen a few times. The chain has TRBV7-6 and TRBJ1-1; D might be TRBD1 (5 bases). The CDR3 is 16 residues long. Trimming left V 2 bases short and J 1 base short, with 14 bases between. Germline CDR1 SGHVS, CDR2 FNYEAQ. As DNA, the CDR3 is TGTGCCAGCAGCTTATACGTGCTCGGACAGAACACTGAAGCTTTCTTT. It is translated as CASSLYVLGQNTEAFF.

CDR3 sequence (DNA): TGTGCCAGCAGCGGAACAGGCACAGATACGCAGTATTTT. Encoded protein: CASSGTGTDTQYF. This chain links TRBV7-3 with TRBJ2-3; no clear D gene. V gave up 5 bases and J gave up 1 base, with 7 bases separating them. The CDR3 has 13 amino acids. The germline gives CDR1 SGHTA, CDR2 FQGTGA. Filled out from reference TRBV7-3 and TRBJ2-3, the complete variable domain reads GAGVSQTPSNKVTEKGKYVELRCDPISGHTALYWYRQSLGQGPEFLIYFQGTGAADDSGLPNDRFFAVRPEGSVSTLKIQRTERGDSAVYLCASSGTGTDTQYFGPGTRLTVL.

The genes are TRBV20-1 and TRBJ2-7, with no clear D. Per the germline V gene, CDR1 is DFQATT and CDR2 is SNEGSKA (reference sequence). This CDR3 has 13 amino acids. V was shortened by 7 bases and J by 2 bases, with 15 bases between the two germline ends. This CDR3 is CSGKRRSAYEQYF. In DNA form, the CDR3 reads TGCAGTGGGAAGCGCCGGAGCGCCTACGAGCAGTACTTC.

This chain links TRBV7-9 with TRBJ2-1; 7 bases fit TRBD2. V trimming: 5 bases; J trimming: 6 bases; junction bases outside the gene matches: 7. The V gene's germline CDR1 is SEHNR and CDR2 FQNEAQ (reference sequence). The length of the CDR3 is 14 residues. CDR3 sequence reads: CASSLPGTINEQFF. In nucleotides, the CDR3 is TGTGCCAGCAGCCTCCCCGGGACTATCAATGAGCAGTTCTTC.

CDR3 residues: CASSYSISSGGTTGELFF. CDR3 bases: TGTGCCAGCAGTTACTCGATTTCTAGCGGGGGGACAACCGGGGAGCTGTTTTTT. The J gene is TRBJ2-2, the V gene TRBV6-6, with TRBD2 identical over 11 bases. Trimming removed 0 bases from V and 5 bases from J; junction bases left unmatched: 8. The V gene's germline CDR1 is MNHNY and CDR2 SVGAGI (reference sequence). The CDR3 runs to 18 residues.

This clonotype was seen many times. The chain employs TRBV27 and TRBJ1-5; TRBD1 matches at 8 bases. Trimming at V came to 5 bases and at J to 4 bases, leaving 10 bases not matched to a gene. Germline CDR1 reads MNHEY; CDR2 reads SMNVEV (reference sequence). There are 16 residues in the CDR3. The chain's CDR3 is CASSPSRTGRNQPQHF. The CDR3 nucleotides read TGTGCCAGCAGTCCCTCCCGGACAGGGCGGAATCAGCCCCAGCATTTT.

The V gene is TRBV28, the J gene TRBJ2-3, with 10 bases identical to TRBD1. Germline assignment: CDR1 MDHEN and CDR2 SYDVKM. The V segment lost 5 bases and the J segment 1 base; nucleotides outside the gene matches: 6. The CDR3 spans 16 residues. Here the CDR3 reads CASSRQGAFGTDTQYF. CDR3 sequence (DNA): TGTGCCAGCAGTAGACAGGGGGCGTTTGGCACAGATACGCAGTATTTT.

This clonotype came up many times. The chain is built from TRBV12-3 or TRBV12-4 and TRBJ1-3, with 8 bases identical to TRBD1. The CDR3 length is 14 residues. With V trimmed by 6 bases and J by 8 bases, 9 bases remained unmatched. The CDR3 reads CASSMTGETDTIYF. CDR3 in DNA: TGTGCCAGCAGCATGACAGGGGAAACGGACACCATATATTTT.

The V gene is TRBV2, the J gene TRBJ2-7, with 12 bases aligning to TRBD1. After removal of 6 bases from V and 7 bases from J, the junction contained 7 bases not matched to a gene. The CDR3 is 14 amino acids. Per germline, CDR1 SNHLY and CDR2 FYNNEI. CDR3 region: CASRRDRGRGEQYF. The CDR3 DNA reads TGTGCCAGCAGGAGGGACAGGGGGCGCGGGGAGCAGTACTTC.

This clonotype appeared a few times. The chain is built from TRBV7-9 and TRBJ2-7; D is uncertain. V lost 8 bases, J lost 5 bases, and 13 bases lay in between. The CDR3 sequence is 12 residues long. CDR1 and CDR2 (germline): SEHNR, FQNEAQ (reference sequence). The CDR3 nucleotides are TGTGCCAGCGCCCTGTGGTCCCACGAGCAGTACTTC. It specifies CASALWSHEQYF.

The chain carries TRBV10-3 and TRBJ2-3; D is uncertain. CDR3 length equals 13 residues. Trimming took 6 bases from V and 5 from J, leaving 12 bases between them. Germline values: CDR1 ENHRY, CDR2 SYGVKD. The CDR3 here is CAISNGGLDTQYF. CDR3 bases: TGTGCCATCAGCAATGGTGGGTTAGATACGCAGTATTTT.